This is a list of T cell receptor beta chains from one sample in a study of cytomegalovirus exposure and HLA in healthy donors. The protocol was immunoSEQ multiplex PCR, while the TCRdb copy is restricted to in-frame clones and leaves out a portion. The table lists under 100,000 clones, around 74% of them singletons. Sequences were obtained from PBMCs. These TCRs come from a boy under 18 in good health and CMV-seronegative. The CDR3 runs from the conserved cysteine through the conserved F or W. The D gene is left open where the match is weak. Clone size is stated in some rows and not others, as once, few, many or a class when expanded.

V gene	clone size	D gene	J gene	CDR3 protein	CDR3 DNA
TRBV4-3	-	-	TRBJ1-1	CASSQDRGGTEAFF	TGCGCCAGCAGCCAAGACAGGGGCGGGACTGAAGCTTTCTTT
TRBV30	-	TRBD2	TRBJ2-5	CAWRGAGGEETQYF	TGTGCCTGGAGAGGTGCGGGAGGAGAAGAGACCCAGTACTTC
TRBV5-1	-	TRBD1	TRBJ1-5	CASSLQGDRNQPQHF	TGCGCCAGCAGCCTGCAGGGGGATCGCAATCAGCCCCAGCATTTT
TRBV19	few	-	TRBJ1-1	CATTGLTEAFF	TGTGCCACAACAGGGTTGACTGAAGCTTTCTTT
TRBV4-3	-	TRBD2	TRBJ2-4	CASSQGGGGNIQYF	TGCGCCAGCAGCCAAGGCGGGGGTGGAAACATTCAGTACTTC
TRBV29-1	-	-	TRBJ1-1	CSVVFGVGTEAFF	TGCAGCGTTGTATTCGGGGTCGGGACTGAAGCTTTCTTT
TRBV12-5	few	TRBD2	TRBJ2-1	CASGWTSGPYNEQFF	TGTGCTAGTGGTTGGACTAGCGGGCCCTACAATGAGCAGTTCTTC
TRBV10-3	-	-	TRBJ1-1	CAISDQTEAFF	TGTGCCATCAGTGATCAGACTGAAGCTTTCTTT
TRBV6-1	-	TRBD1	TRBJ1-5	CASSESPSPTGLLYSNQPQHF	TGTGCCAGCAGTGAATCGCCCTCACCGACAGGGCTCCTTTATAGCAATCAGCCCCAGCATTTT
TRBV30	-	-	TRBJ1-2	CAWSRRGTALYTF	TGTGCCTGGAGTCGACGCGGGACGGCGTTATACACCTTC
TRBV30	few	TRBD1	TRBJ1-5	CAWSPRTGGYQPQHF	TGTGCCTGGAGTCCCCGGACAGGGGGATATCAGCCCCAGCATTTT
TRBV7-9	-	TRBD1	TRBJ1-2	CASSHLEGQGLYGYTF	TGTGCCAGCAGCCACCTGGAGGGACAGGGGCTCTATGGCTACACCTTC
TRBV6-5	-	TRBD2	TRBJ2-3	CASSRLAGGPDTQYF	TGTGCCAGCAGTCGACTAGCGGGAGGGCCAGATACGCAGTATTTT
TRBV4-2	-	TRBD1	TRBJ1-1	CASSQSLNRGNTEAFF	TGTGCCAGCAGCCAAAGCCTCAACAGGGGAAACACTGAAGCTTTCTTT
TRBV7-6	once	-	TRBJ2-7	CASSLAPGGRYEQYF	TGTGCCAGCAGCTTAGCCCCCGGGGGGCGCTACGAGCAGTACTTC
TRBV25-1	-	-	TRBJ1-1	CASSERGEAFF	TGTGCCAGCAGTGAACGGGGTGAAGCTTTCTTT
TRBV30	few	TRBD2	TRBJ2-2	CAWSVLAGMAGELFF	TGTGCCTGGAGTGTACTAGCGGGAATGGCCGGGGAGCTGTTTTTT
TRBV27	-	-	TRBJ2-7	CASSSGLSYEQYF	TGTGCCAGCAGTTCGGGACTCTCCTACGAGCAGTACTTC
TRBV2	-	-	TRBJ2-1	CASSERGGPLNEQFF	TGTGCCAGCAGTGAAAGGGGTGGTCCCCTCAATGAGCAGTTCTTC
TRBV5-5	-	-	TRBJ2-5	CASSLGRGTQYF	TGTGCCAGCAGTTTGGGAAGGGGGACCCAGTACTTC
TRBV25-1	-	-	TRBJ2-2	CASSGAKPTGELFF	TGTGCCAGCAGTGGGGCAAAGCCCACCGGGGAGCTGTTTTTT
TRBV14	-	TRBD1	TRBJ2-6	CASRLPGQRWSGANVLTF	TGTGCCAGCAGGCTTCCGGGACAGCGGTGGTCTGGGGCCAACGTCCTGACTTTC
TRBV30	once	TRBD1	TRBJ2-1	CAWSASGTVAYNEQFF	TGTGCCTGGAGTGCCTCCGGGACAGTCGCCTACAATGAGCAGTTCTTC
TRBV13	-	-	TRBJ2-1	CASSWWGQYNEQFF	TGTGCCAGCAGCTGGTGGGGGCAATACAATGAGCAGTTCTTC
TRBV6-5	-	TRBD1	TRBJ2-7	CASSYSGTGGSLGQYF	TGTGCCAGCAGTTACTCCGGGACAGGGGGCTCGTTAGGGCAGTACTTC
TRBV5-4	-	TRBD2	TRBJ2-1	CASSTGLARFWEDEQFF	TGTGCCAGCAGCACCGGACTAGCCCGGTTTTGGGAGGATGAGCAGTTCTTC
TRBV28	-	-	TRBJ1-2	CASRPGWLNYGYTF	TGTGCCAGCAGGCCAGGGTGGCTTAACTATGGCTACACCTTC
TRBV5-4	-	TRBD1	TRBJ2-7	CASSFDRGEQYF	TGTGCCAGCAGCTTCGACAGGGGCGAGCAGTACTTC
TRBV5-6	-	-	TRBJ2-1	CASSFGGYNEQFF	TGTGCCAGCAGCTTCGGGGGATACAATGAGCAGTTCTTC
TRBV7-8	-	-	TRBJ2-3	CASSLGRGGGTDTQYF	TGTGCCAGCAGCTTAGGGAGGGGGGGCGGGACAGATACGCAGTATTTT
TRBV29-1	-	-	TRBJ1-2	CSVKGSDGYTF	TGCAGCGTTAAGGGGTCGGATGGCTACACCTTC
TRBV6-1	-	-	TRBJ2-7	CAGGGRIYEQYF	TGTGCCGGGGGGGGCAGGATCTACGAGCAGTACTTC
TRBV7-7	once	-	TRBJ2-4	CASSLDPENIQYF	TGTGCTAGCAGCCTAGACCCAGAAAACATTCAGTACTTC
TRBV7-6	-	-	TRBJ2-5	CASSSVLERTQYF	TGTGCCAGCAGCTCGGTGTTGGAGCGGACCCAGTACTTC
TRBV7-2	-	TRBD1	TRBJ2-5	CASSSGGQGETQYF	TGTGCCAGCAGCTCCGGGGGACAGGGGGAGACCCAGTACTTC
TRBV4-1	-	-	TRBJ2-5	CASSQVASLETQYF	TGCGCCAGCAGCCAAGTAGCCAGCCTAGAGACCCAGTACTTC
TRBV19	-	-	TRBJ1-1	CASSITGNEAFF	TGTGCCAGTAGTATAACAGGGAATGAAGCTTTCTTT
TRBV4-3	-	TRBD1	TRBJ2-7	CASSQDPGTGAYEQYF	TGCGCCAGCAGCCAAGATCCGGGGACAGGGGCCTACGAGCAGTACTTC
TRBV25-1	-	TRBD1	TRBJ2-4	CASSGAWTGGNIQYF	TGTGCCAGCAGTGGGGCCTGGACAGGCGGCAACATTCAGTACTTC
TRBV12-5	-	TRBD2	TRBJ2-7	CASARKREYNEQYF	TGTGCTAGTGCCCGTAAGCGGGAGTACAACGAGCAGTACTTC
TRBV10-1	-	-	TRBJ1-1	CASSEDGKRAAEAFF	TGCGCCAGCAGTGAGGACGGGAAGAGGGCGGCTGAAGCTTTCTTT
TRBV7-6	-	-	TRBJ1-1	CASSSRGVNTEAFF	TGTGCCAGCAGCTCCCGGGGGGTCAACACTGAAGCTTTCTTT
TRBV7-9	-	-	TRBJ1-6	CASSLVSGTLTLHF	TGTGCCAGCAGCTTAGTGAGTGGGACTCTGACCCTCCACTTT
TRBV14	-	TRBD1	TRBJ1-3	CASRPTGAGNTIYF	TGTGCCAGCAGACCCACAGGGGCTGGAAACACCATATATTTT
TRBV4-3	-	TRBD2	TRBJ2-2	CASSHPNGRTSGRAYNTGELFF	TGCGCCAGCAGCCATCCTAACGGGAGGACTAGCGGGAGGGCCTATAACACCGGGGAGCTGTTTTTT
TRBV11-2	-	TRBD2	TRBJ2-3	CASSLERRGGTDTQYF	TGTGCCAGCAGCTTAGAGCGGCGGGGGGGGACAGATACGCAGTATTTT
TRBV9	-	-	TRBJ1-1	CASSAGHLNTEAFF	TGTGCCAGCAGCGCCGGACACCTCAACACTGAAGCTTTCTTT